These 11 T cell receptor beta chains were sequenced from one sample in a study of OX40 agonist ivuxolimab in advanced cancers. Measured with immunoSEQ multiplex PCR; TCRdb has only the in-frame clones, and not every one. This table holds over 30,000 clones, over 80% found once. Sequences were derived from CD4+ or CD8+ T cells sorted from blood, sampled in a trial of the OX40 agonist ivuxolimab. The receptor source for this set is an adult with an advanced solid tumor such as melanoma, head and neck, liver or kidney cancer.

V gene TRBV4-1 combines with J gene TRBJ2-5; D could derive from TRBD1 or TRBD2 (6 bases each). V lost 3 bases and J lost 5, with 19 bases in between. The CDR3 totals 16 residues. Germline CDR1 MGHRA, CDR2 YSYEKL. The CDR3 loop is CASSQRIGRGPETQYF. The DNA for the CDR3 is TGCGCCAGCAGCCAGCGCATCGGACGGGGGCCGGAGACCCAGTACTTC.

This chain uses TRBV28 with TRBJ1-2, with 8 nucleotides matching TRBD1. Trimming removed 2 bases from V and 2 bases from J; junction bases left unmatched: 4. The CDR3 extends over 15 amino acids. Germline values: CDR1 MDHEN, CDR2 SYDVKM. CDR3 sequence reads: CASSLARQGNYGYTF. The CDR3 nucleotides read TGTGCCAGCAGTTTAGCCAGACAGGGGAACTATGGCTACACCTTC.

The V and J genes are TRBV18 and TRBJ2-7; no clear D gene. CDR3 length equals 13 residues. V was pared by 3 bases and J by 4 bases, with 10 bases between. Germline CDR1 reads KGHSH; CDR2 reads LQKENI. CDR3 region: CASSPSTFYEQYF. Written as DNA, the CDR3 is TGTGCCAGCTCACCTTCGACCTTTTACGAGCAGTACTTC. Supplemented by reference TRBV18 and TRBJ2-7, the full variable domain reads NAGVMQNPRHLVRRRGQEARLRCSPMKGHSHVYWYRQLPEEGLKFMVYLQKENIIDESGMPKERFSAEFPKEGPSILRIQQVVRGDSAAYFCASSPSTFYEQYFGPGTRLTVT.

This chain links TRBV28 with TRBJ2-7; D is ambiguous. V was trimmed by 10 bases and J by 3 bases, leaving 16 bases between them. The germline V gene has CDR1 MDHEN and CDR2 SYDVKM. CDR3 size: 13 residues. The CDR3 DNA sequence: TGTGCCACCTACAGTCCCCCCGGCTACGAGCAGTACTTC. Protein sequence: CATYSPPGYEQYF.

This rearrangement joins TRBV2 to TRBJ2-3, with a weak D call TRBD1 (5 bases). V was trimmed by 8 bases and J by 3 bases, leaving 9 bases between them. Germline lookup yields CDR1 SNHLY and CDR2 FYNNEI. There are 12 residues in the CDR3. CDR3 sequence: CASARGTDTQYF. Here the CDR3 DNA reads TGTGCCAGCGCAAGGGGAACAGATACGCAGTATTTT.

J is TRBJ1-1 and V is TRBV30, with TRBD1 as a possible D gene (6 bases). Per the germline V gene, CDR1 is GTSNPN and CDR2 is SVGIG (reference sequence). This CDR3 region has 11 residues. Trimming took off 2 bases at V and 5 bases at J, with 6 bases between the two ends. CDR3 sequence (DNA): TGTGCCTGGAGTCAGGGGACTGAAGCTTTCTTT. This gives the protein CAWSQGTEAFF.

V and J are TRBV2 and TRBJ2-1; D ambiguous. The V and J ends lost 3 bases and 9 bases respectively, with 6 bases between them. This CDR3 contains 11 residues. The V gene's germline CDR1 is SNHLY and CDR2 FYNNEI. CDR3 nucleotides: TGTGCCAGCAGTGATTGGAGTGAGCAGTTCTTC. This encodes CASSDWSEQFF.

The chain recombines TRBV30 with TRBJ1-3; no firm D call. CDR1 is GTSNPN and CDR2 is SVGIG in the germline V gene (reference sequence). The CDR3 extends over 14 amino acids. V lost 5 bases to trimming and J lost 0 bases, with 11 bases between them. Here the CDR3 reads CAWGSTFSGNTIYF. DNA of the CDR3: TGTGCCTGGGGGTCCACTTTCTCTGGAAACACCATATATTTT.

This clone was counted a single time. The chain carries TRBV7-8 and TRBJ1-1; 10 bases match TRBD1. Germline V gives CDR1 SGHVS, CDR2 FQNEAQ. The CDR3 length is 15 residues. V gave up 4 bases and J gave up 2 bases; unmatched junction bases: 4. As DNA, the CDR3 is TGTGCCAGCAGCTGGGACAGGGGTGGCAACACTGAAGCTTTCTTT. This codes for CASSWDRGGNTEAFF.

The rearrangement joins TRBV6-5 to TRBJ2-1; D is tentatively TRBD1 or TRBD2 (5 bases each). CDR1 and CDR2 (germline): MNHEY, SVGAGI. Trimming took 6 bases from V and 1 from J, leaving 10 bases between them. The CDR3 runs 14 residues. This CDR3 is CASRGDGSYNEQFF. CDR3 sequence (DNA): TGTGCCAGCAGGGGGGACGGGTCCTACAATGAGCAGTTCTTC.

For the CDR3, the DNA is TGTGCCACCAGCAGACCGGTGGGACAGGGGACGGGAGGCTACACCTTC. Translating gives CATSRPVGQGTGGYTF. J is TRBJ1-2 and V is TRBV15, with 10 bases matching TRBD1. Germline V gives CDR1 LNHNV, CDR2 YYDKDF (reference sequence). With V trimmed by 2 bases and J by 8 bases, 11 bases remained unmatched. The CDR3 is 16 amino acids.